This T cell receptor (beta chain) was found in a study of beta chain features in type 1 diabetes. Germline-derived CDR1 and CDR2 are MDHEN and SYDVKM. The CDR3 runs to 12 residues. Trimming left V 7 bases short and J 7 bases short, with 10 bases between. As every portion of the isolated RNA was reverse transcribed, the sequencing read expressed TCRB transcripts. Assay used: immunoSEQ multiplex PCR; TCRdb lists only in-frame clones, some missing. The profile shows about 370,000 clones, 9.6% of them singletons. Study-level results: Across all four CD4+ subsets, people with type 1 diabetes showed modestly shorter TCRB CDR3s.

Comment on this clone: What it recognizes is unknown.

The V gene is TRBV28, the J gene TRBJ2-2; D is possibly TRBD2 (6 bases). The sample taken for sequencing was central memory CD4+ T cells from blood. The TCR sequence derives from a man aged 25 to 40 with type 1 diabetes. As DNA, the CDR3 is TGTGCCAGCACTCTCGGGGGCGGGGAGCTGTTTTTT. It is translated as CASTLGGGELFF. The full variable domain, in which reference TRBV28 and TRBJ2-2 provide the parts outside the CDR3, is DVKVTQSSRYLVKRTGEKVFLECVQDMDHENMFWYRQDPGLGLRLIYFSYDVKMKEKGDIPEGYSVSREKKERFSLILESASTNQTSMYLCASTLGGGELFFGEGSRLTVL.